The 9 T cell receptor gamma chains in this list originate from one sample, sequenced in a study of Vδ1+ human thymocytes. Study results and limitations: In the thymus, TRG and TRD repertoires looked highly polyclonal with Gaussian CDR3 lengths.

Extracted RNA was reverse transcribed into cDNA. Pooled V-gene forward primers with one constant-region reverse primer generated the CDR3 amplicons by multiplex PCR. With CATT, TCRdb re-called clones from the multiplex PCR reads. The table includes 9,500 to 13,000 gamma-chain clones, roughly 45% detected once. These receptors are not linked to any known antigen. Sequenced sample: Vdelta1+ gamma-delta thymocytes from the thymus. The sample's subset: FACS-sorted CD3+ TCRalphabeta- TCRVdelta1+ TCRVdelta2- thymocytes. The receptors stem from a boy younger than two who had congenital heart surgery.

The rearrangement links TRGV5 to TRGJ1 or TRGJ2. The J gene, not given by TCRdb, was assigned here from a germline match of the nucleotide sequence. CDR3 size: 16 residues. CDR1 and CDR2 (germline): VINAFY, YDVSNSKD. With 2 bases clipped from V and 3 bases from J, the junction kept 13 bases outside the gene matches. CDR3 nucleotide sequence: TGTGCCACCTGGGACAAGTATCCCCTCTTTTATTATAAGAAACTCTTT. Translated: CATWDKYPLFYYKKLF.

This clone occurred a few times. This rearrangement joins TRGV3 to TRGJ1 or TRGJ2. Germline values: CDR1 VTNTFY, CDR2 YDVSTARD (reference sequence). The CDR3 has 13 residues. V was clipped by 0 bases and J by 5 bases; unmatched bases: 4. The CDR3 region is CATWDRQDYKKLF. The CDR3, as DNA: TGTGCCACCTGGGACAGGCAAGATTATAAGAAACTCTTT.

This clone was picked up a small number of times. The junction departs from the called germline gene at one end, perhaps through a read error. J is TRGJ1 or TRGJ2 and V is TRGV9. Germline lookup yields CDR1 GITISATS and CDR2 ISYDGTV (reference sequence). The CDR3 is made up of 14 amino acids. This CDR3 reads CALWEVQTHYKKLF. Written as DNA, the CDR3 is TGTGCCCTGTGGGAGGTGCAGACTCATTATAAGAAACTCTTT.

V gene TRGV4 combines with J gene TRGJ1 or TRGJ2. TCRdb is silent on the J gene; assignment here came from matching the DNA to germline. The CDR3 sequence is 11 residues long. The V and J ends lost 5 bases and 10 bases, in that order; junction bases with no gene match: 8. The V gene's germline CDR1 is EGSTGY and CDR2 YDSYTSSV. The CDR3 protein is CATWGPAKKLF. The CDR3 DNA reads TGTGCCACCTGGGGCCCGGCGAAGAAACTCTTT.

The V call is TRGV3, the J call TRGJ1 or TRGJ2. The J gene was not available in TCRdb and was assigned here by matching the DNA to germline segments. The CDR3 consists of 12 residues. Unmatched junction bases numbered 7, after V lost 0 bases and J lost 11 bases. The germline CDR1 and CDR2 sequences are VTNTFY and YDVSTARD (reference sequence). The CDR3 bases are TGTGCCACCTGGGACAGGCGGGTTCAGAAACTCTTT. Translated: CATWDRRVQKLF.

This sequence joins TRGV9 and TRGJ1 or TRGJ2. Here the J gene was assigned by germline matching of the DNA, as TCRdb has none. Looked up from germline, CDR1 is GITISATS and CDR2 is ISYDGTV (reference sequence). V lost 0 bases and J lost 7; bases outside the gene matches: 12. The length of the CDR3 is 15 residues. The CDR3 is CALWEVHPLLYKKLF. CDR3 bases: TGTGCCTTGTGGGAGGTGCATCCCTTATTGTATAAGAAACTCTTT.

This sequence joins TRGV4 and TRGJ1 or TRGJ2. Assignment of the J gene here rests on matching the DNA to germline, because TCRdb gives none. V lost 0 bases and J lost 10; bases outside the gene matches: 6. The length of the CDR3 is 12 residues. Germline V CDR1 and CDR2: EGSTGY, YDSYTSSV. CDR3 in DNA: TGTGCCACCTGGGATGGGCTGGGCAAGAAACTCTTT. It codes for CATWDGLGKKLF.

The chain uses TRGV5 and TRGJ1 or TRGJ2. The J gene, missing from TCRdb, was assigned here through DNA to germline matching. The CDR3 spans 11 residues. From germline, CDR1 is VINAFY and CDR2 YDVSNSKD. V lost 5 bases to trimming and J lost 6 bases; unmatched junction nucleotides: 4. For the CDR3, the DNA is TGTGCCACCTGGGTCGGTTATAAGAAACTCTTT. This sequence encodes CATWVGYKKLF.

The chain recombines TRGV2 with TRGJP2. The J gene, absent from TCRdb, was called here by matching the DNA to germline. The germline gives CDR1 EGSNGY, CDR2 YDSYNSKV. J was trimmed by 1 base and V by 1 base; bases with no gene match: 9. This CDR3 is 17 amino acids long. The CDR3 region has the DNA TGTGCCACCTGGGACGGATTAACTTGTAGTAGTGATTGGATCAAGACGTTT. Its protein product is CATWDGLTCSSDWIKTF.